The following is a T cell receptor beta chain sequence with its context. The entry originates in a study of PD-L1 blockade in urothelial cancer. The time point here: peripheral blood 6 weeks after treatment start. Locally advanced or metastatic urothelial carcinoma affected the patients. Between 1 and 8 samples per patient were obtained, pretreatment and on-treatment. Spiking of synthetic TCR analog templates was performed in each PCR. The protocol was immunoSEQ multiplex PCR, while the TCRdb copy is restricted to in-frame clones and leaves out a portion. The sample has tens of thousands of clones; more than 85% are singletons. CDR1 SEHNR and CDR2 FQNEAQ come from the germline V gene (reference sequence). The CDR3 is 15 residues long. Trimming cost V 5 bases and J 0 bases, with 13 bases left between them.

This clonotype was sampled from an elderly woman with urothelial cancer. The sample in question was PBMCs, obtained around atezolizumab (anti-PD-L1) treatment. The chain uses TRBV7-9 and TRBJ1-1, with unresolved D. The CDR3 bases are TGTGCCAGCAGCCCCCCGGCAGGTATGAACACTGAAGCTTTCTTT. This encodes CASSPPAGMNTEAFF.